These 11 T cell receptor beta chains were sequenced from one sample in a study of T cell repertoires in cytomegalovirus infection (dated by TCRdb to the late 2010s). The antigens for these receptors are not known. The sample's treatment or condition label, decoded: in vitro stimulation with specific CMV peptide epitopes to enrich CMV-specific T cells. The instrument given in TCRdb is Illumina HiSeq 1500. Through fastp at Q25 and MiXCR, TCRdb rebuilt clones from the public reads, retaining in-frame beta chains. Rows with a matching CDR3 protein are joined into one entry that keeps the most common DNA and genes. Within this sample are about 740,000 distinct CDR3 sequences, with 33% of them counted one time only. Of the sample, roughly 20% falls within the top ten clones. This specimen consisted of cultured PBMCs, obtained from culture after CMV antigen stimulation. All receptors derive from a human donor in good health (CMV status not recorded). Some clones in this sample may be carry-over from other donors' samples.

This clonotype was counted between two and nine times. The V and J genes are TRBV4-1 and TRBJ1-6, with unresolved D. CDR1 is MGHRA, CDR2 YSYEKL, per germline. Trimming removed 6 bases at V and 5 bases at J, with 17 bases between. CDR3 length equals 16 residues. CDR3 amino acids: CASRRRTADDNSPLHF. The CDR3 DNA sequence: TGCGCCAGCAGGCGGAGAACGGCCGACGATAATTCACCCCTCCACTTT.

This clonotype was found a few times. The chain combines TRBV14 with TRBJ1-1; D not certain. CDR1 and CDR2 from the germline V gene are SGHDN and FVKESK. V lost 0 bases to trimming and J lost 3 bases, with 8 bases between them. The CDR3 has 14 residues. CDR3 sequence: CASSQDESYTEAFF. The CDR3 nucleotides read TGTGCCAGCAGCCAAGATGAGAGCTACACTGAAGCTTTCTTT. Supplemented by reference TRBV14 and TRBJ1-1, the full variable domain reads EAGVTQFPSHSVIEKGQTVTLRCDPISGHDNLYWYRRVMGKEIKFLLHFVKESKQDESGMPNNRFLAERTGGTYSTLKVQPAELEDSGVYFCASSQDESYTEAFFGQGTRLTVV.

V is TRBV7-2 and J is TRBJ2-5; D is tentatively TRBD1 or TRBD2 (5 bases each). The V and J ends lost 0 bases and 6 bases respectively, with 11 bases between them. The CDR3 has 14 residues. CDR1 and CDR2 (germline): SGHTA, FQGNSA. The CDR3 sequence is CASSLAWPGQTQYF. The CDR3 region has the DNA TGTGCCAGCAGCTTAGCGTGGCCGGGACAGACCCAGTACTTC.

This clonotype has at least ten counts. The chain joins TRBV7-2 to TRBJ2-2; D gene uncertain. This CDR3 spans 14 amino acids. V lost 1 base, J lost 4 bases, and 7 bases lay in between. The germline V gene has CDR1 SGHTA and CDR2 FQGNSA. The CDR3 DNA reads TGTGCCAGCAGCTTAGAGTCCCTCACCGGGGAGCTGTTTTTT. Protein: CASSLESLTGELFF. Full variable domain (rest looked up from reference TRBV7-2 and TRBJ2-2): GAGVSQSPSNKVTEKGKDVELRCDPISGHTALYWYRQSLGQGLEFLIYFQGNSAPDKSGLPSDRFSAERTGGSVSTLTIQRTQQEDSAVYLCASSLESLTGELFFGEGSRLTVL.

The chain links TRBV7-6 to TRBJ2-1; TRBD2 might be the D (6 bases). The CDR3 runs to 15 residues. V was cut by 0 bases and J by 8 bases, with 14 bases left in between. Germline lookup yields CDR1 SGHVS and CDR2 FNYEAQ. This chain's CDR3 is CASSLAGGFVDEQFF. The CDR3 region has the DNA TGTGCCAGCAGCTTAGCGGGAGGATTTGTGGATGAGCAGTTCTTC.

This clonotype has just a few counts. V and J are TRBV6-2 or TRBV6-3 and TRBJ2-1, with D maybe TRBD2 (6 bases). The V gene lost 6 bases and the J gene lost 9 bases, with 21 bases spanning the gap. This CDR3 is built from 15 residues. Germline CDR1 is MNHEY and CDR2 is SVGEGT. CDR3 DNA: TGTGCCAGCAGCCCTGGAGGGGCCGGGCGTAGTGAGCAGTTCTTC. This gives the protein CASSPGGAGRSEQFF.

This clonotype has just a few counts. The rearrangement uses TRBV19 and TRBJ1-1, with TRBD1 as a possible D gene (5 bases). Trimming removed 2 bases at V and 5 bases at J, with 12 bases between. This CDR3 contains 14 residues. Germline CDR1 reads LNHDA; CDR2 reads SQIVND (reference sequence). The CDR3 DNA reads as TGTGCCAGTAGTATACTGGGGGAGGAGACTGAAGCTTTCTTT. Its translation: CASSILGEETEAFF.

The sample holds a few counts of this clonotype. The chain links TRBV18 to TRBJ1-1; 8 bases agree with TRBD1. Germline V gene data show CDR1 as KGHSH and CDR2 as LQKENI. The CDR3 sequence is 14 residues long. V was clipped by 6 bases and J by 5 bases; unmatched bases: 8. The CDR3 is CASSLRGQSTEAFF. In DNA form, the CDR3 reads TGTGCCAGCTCCCTCAGGGGGCAGAGTACTGAAGCTTTCTTT.

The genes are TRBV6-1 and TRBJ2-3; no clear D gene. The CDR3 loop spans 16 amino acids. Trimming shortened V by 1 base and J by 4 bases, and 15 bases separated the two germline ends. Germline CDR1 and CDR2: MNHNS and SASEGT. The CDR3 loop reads CASSEGGAPNSDTQYF. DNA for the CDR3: TGTGCCAGCAGTGAAGGAGGCGCCCCAAATTCAGATACGCAGTATTTT.

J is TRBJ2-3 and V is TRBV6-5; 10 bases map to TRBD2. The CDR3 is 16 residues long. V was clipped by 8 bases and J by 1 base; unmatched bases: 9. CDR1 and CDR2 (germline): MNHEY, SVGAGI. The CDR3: CASEERGGSGTDTQYF. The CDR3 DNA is TGTGCCAGCGAGGAGCGGGGGGGCTCTGGCACAGATACGCAGTATTTT.

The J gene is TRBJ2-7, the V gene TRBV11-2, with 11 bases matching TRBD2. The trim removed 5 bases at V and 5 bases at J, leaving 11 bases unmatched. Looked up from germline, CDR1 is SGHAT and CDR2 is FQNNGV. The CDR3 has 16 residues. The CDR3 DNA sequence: TGTGCCAGCAGCCCGTCATTGACTAGCGGGATTAACGAGCAGTACTTC. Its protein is CASSPSLTSGINEQYF.